This T cell receptor (beta chain) was profiled in a study of cytomegalovirus exposure and HLA in healthy donors. General observations from the study: The Asian-associated ancestry cluster reportedly had fewer N-insertions than the approximately 700-donor mean in a later analysis. In a later analysis, HLA-associated beta chains showed higher expansion and lower generation probabilities than comparable chains. Most CMV-associated TCR beta chains appeared HLA-restricted in a later analysis. No immune exposure information besides CMV serostatus was available.

Notes on this clone: The antigen remains undetermined.

The CDR3 has 16 amino acids. The ends were cut back, 3 bases at V and 0 bases at J, with 13 bases in the middle. CDR1 is MGHRA and CDR2 is YSYEKL in the germline V gene. 13 Jbeta primers and 60 Vbeta primers were used for the PCR. Here immunoSEQ multiplex PCR was the method, and the copy in TCRdb shows in-frame clones only, minus some. Recorded for this sample: fewer than 85,000 clones. This sequence originates from a middle-aged woman in good health and CMV-seropositive. The sample taken for sequencing was PBMCs. This chain uses TRBV4-1 with TRBJ2-3; D possibly corresponds to TRBD2 (6 bases). The CDR3 sequence is CASSHPAGLSTDTQYF. DNA of the CDR3: TGCGCCAGCAGCCACCCAGCGGGCCTTAGCACAGATACGCAGTATTTT.